Each of the 8 T cell receptor beta chains below was sequenced from the same sample in a study of T cell responses to AZD1222 COVID-19 vaccine. TCRdb keeps only in-frame clones here, not all; method: immunoSEQ multiplex PCR. The sample has around 110,000 clones, roughly 92% seen once. The source material was peripheral blood, sampled 28 days after the second AZD1222 dose. The receptors stem from an adult who received the AZD1222 COVID-19 vaccine.

The chain joins TRBV9 to TRBJ2-1, with D unclear. CDR1 and CDR2 (germline): SGDLS, YYNGEE. With 3 bases removed from V and 8 bases from J, the gap between germline ends came to 18 bases. There are 15 residues in the CDR3. DNA for the CDR3: TGTGCCAGCAGCGCCCCGGGCCCTAGAAGACATGAGCAGTTCTTC. This translates into CASSAPGPRRHEQFF.

For this clone: Additional DNA sequences in this sample encode the identical CDR3. The chain uses TRBV5-4 and TRBJ1-2, with D hard to call. The V gene's germline CDR1 is SGHNT and CDR2 YYREEE (reference sequence). This CDR3 contains 14 residues. The V end lost 0 bases, the J end lost 0 bases, and 6 bases lay between the germline ends. CDR3 in amino acids: CASSLASTNYGYTF. CDR3 bases: TGTGCCAGCAGCTTGGCCAGTACTAACTATGGCTACACCTTC.

The count of this clone is one. This chain uses TRBV6-5 with TRBJ2-5, with 10 bases lining up with TRBD1. Germline lookup yields CDR1 MNHEY and CDR2 SVGAGI. The length of the CDR3 is 15 residues. The V segment lost 2 bases and the J segment 3 bases; nucleotides outside the gene matches: 3. CDR3 loop: CASSYPGTGEETQYF. DNA for the CDR3: TGTGCCAGCAGTTACCCAGGGACAGGGGAAGAGACCCAGTACTTC.

Here the CDR3 DNA reads TGCGCCAGCAGCTTGAACGGGGAGAGCAATCAGCCCCAGCATTTT. It codes for CASSLNGESNQPQHF. V gene TRBV5-1 combines with J gene TRBJ1-5; D unresolved. The CDR3 length is 15 residues. CDR1 is SGHRS, CDR2 YFSETQ, per germline. The germline V and J ends were trimmed by 1 base and 1 base, with 9 bases remaining between them.

The chain carries TRBV6-1 and TRBJ1-3; D gene ambiguous. The CDR3 is 14 residues long. Germline lookup yields CDR1 MNHNS and CDR2 SASEGT. Between the trimmed V and J ends, which lost 5 bases and 0 bases, there was a span of 8 bases. CDR3 sequence: CASSPADSGNTIYF. CDR3 in DNA: TGTGCCAGCAGTCCCGCGGACTCTGGAAACACCATATATTTT.

The gene calls are TRBV12-5 and TRBJ1-1, with 9 bases fitting TRBD1. Per germline, CDR1 LGHNT and CDR2 FRNRAP. V lost 3 bases and J lost 5; bases outside the gene matches: 7. This CDR3 region has 15 residues. CDR3 in DNA: TGTGCTAGTGGTTTAGGGACAGGGCAACGGACTGAAGCTTTCTTT. This translates into CASGLGTGQRTEAFF.

The chain carries TRBV5-6 and TRBJ2-1; D is perhaps TRBD1 or TRBD2 (7 bases each). The CDR3 extends over 15 amino acids. V gave up 6 bases and J gave up 5 bases, with 18 bases separating them. Germline V lookup: CDR1 SGHDT, CDR2 YYEEEE. The CDR3: CASILSGQGDNEQFF. The CDR3 nucleotides read TGTGCCAGCATCCTTAGCGGGCAGGGGGACAATGAGCAGTTCTTC.

CDR3 residues: CASSANYGYTF. DNA for the CDR3: TGTGCCAGCAGCGCTAACTATGGCTACACCTTC. J is TRBJ1-2 and V is TRBV6-5; unclear D gene. V lost 6 bases and J lost 0, with 2 bases in between. Per germline, CDR1 MNHEY and CDR2 SVGAGI. The CDR3 covers 11 residues.